This is a list of T cell receptor beta chains from one sample in a study of T cells in Graves' hyperthyroidism and ophthalmopathy. TCRdb reanalysed the multiplex PCR reads using MiXCR and keeps one entry per CDR3 protein. The repertoire holds a few hundred thousand distinct CDR3 sequences, with 40% to 55% as singletons. The sequenced sample consisted of peripheral blood or thyroid tissue (not recorded which). The origin of the receptors is a woman under 30 with Graves' hyperthyroidism. Each CDR3 is given with its conserved first and last residue. Fields, in order: V gene, clone size, J gene, D gene, CDR3 protein, CDR3 DNA. The D gene is left open where the match is weak. Rows give clone size only sometimes, using once, few, many, or a class for an expanded clone.

>TRBV10-3|-|TRBJ2-7|TRBD1
CAGRTGQGGYEQYF
TGTGCCGGCAGGACGGGACAGGGAGGATACGAGCAGTACTTC
>TRBV20-1|-|TRBJ2-5|-
CSATTRGETQYF
TGCAGTGCTACAACTCGCGGCGAGACCCAGTACTTC
>TRBV7-9|few|TRBJ2-7|TRBD2
CASRNTSGASYEQYF
TGTGCCAGCAGAAATACTAGCGGGGCTTCCTACGAGCAGTACTTC
>TRBV24-1|-|TRBJ1-2|TRBD1
CATSASGQGNYGYTF
TGTGCCACCAGTGCTTCCGGACAGGGGAACTATGGCTACACCTTC
>TRBV29-1|many|TRBJ1-1|-
CSSARPGTEAFF
TGCAGCTCTGCCCGTCCGGGCACTGAAGCTTTCTTT
>TRBV19|-|TRBJ1-3|TRBD1
CASTPTGSPSGNTIYF
TGTGCCAGTACCCCGACAGGGTCTCCCTCTGGAAACACCATATATTTT
>TRBV25-1|once|TRBJ2-7|-
CASSARGATSEQYF
TGTGCCAGCAGTGCCCGGGGGGCCACCTCCGAGCAGTACTTC
>TRBV7-9|-|TRBJ2-7|TRBD1
CASSLSPGTGDYEQYF
TGTGCCAGCAGCTTATCACCCGGGACAGGCGACTACGAGCAGTACTTC
>TRBV29-1|-|TRBJ2-7|TRBD1
CSLYGTASYEQYF
TGCAGCTTATACGGGACAGCCTCCTACGAGCAGTACTTC
>TRBV11-2|-|TRBJ2-3|TRBD2
CASSYRLAGGTDTQYF
TGTGCCAGCAGCTACAGACTAGCGGGAGGCACAGATACGCAGTATTTT
>TRBV2|few|TRBJ1-1|-
CAGKQGHTEAFF
TGTGCCGGGAAGCAGGGTCACACTGAAGCTTTCTTT
>TRBV15|-|TRBJ2-7|-
CATSSPSDSYEQYF
TGTGCCACCAGCAGCCCTTCGGACTCCTACGAGCAGTACTTC
>TRBV10-3|-|TRBJ1-2|-
CAISEPGANYGYTF
TGTGCCATCAGTGAACCAGGAGCTAACTATGGCTACACCTTC
>TRBV4-3|-|TRBJ1-2|-
CASSQDLGQGNYGYTF
TGCGCCAGCAGCCAAGATCTTGGGCAGGGGAACTATGGCTACACCTTC
>TRBV9|-|TRBJ1-1|-
CASSPRGGPSEAFF
TGTGCCAGCTCACCACGCGGAGGCCCATCTGAGGCTTTCTTT
>TRBV25-1|-|TRBJ2-3|TRBD2
CATSELAGADTQYF
TGTGCCACCAGTGAGCTAGCGGGAGCGGATACGCAGTATTTT
>TRBV7-9|-|TRBJ1-5|TRBD1
CASSPGDRVAPQHF
TGTGCCAGCAGCCCTGGGGACAGGGTGGCGCCCCAGCATTTT
>TRBV11-2|-|TRBJ2-2|TRBD1
CATNVDRENTGELFF
TGTGCCACCAACGTGGACAGGGAGAACACCGGGGAGCTGTTTTTT
>TRBV2|-|TRBJ1-1|-
CASQKRVSFPEAFF
TGTGCCAGCCAAAAGCGGGTATCTTTCCCTGAAGCTTTCTTT
>TRBV7-3|-|TRBJ2-7|-
CASSLRYTSYEQYF
TGTGCCAGCAGCCTACGCTATACTAGCTACGAGCAGTACTTC
>TRBV2|-|TRBJ2-5|-
CASRLYVLQETQYF
TGTGCCAGCAGACTATACGTACTACAAGAGACCCAGTACTTC